This T cell receptor beta chain was found in a study of cytomegalovirus exposure and HLA in healthy donors. Overall study findings and caveats: CMV serostatus alone was available as immune exposure information. For most TCR beta V segments, an earlier analysis put the productive rate at about 90% or about 30% of the time. A list of approximately 150 TCR beta chains associated with cytomegalovirus was given. In a later analysis, about 17,000 TCR beta sequences were associated with HLA alleles at 0.05 false discovery rate.

Trimming cost V 4 bases and J 4 bases, with 6 bases left between them. Germline CDR1 and CDR2: MNHEY and SMNVEV (reference sequence). CDR3 size: 12 residues. As to this clone: The antigen is not known.

Vbeta (60) and Jbeta (13) primers were used in the PCR. Sequenced by immunoSEQ multiplex PCR; TCRdb stores in-frame clones only, minus some. Of about 150,000 clones listed, around 75% are singletons. The sample comprised PBMCs. V and J are TRBV27 and TRBJ2-3; no firm D call. The TCR was taken from a man aged 30 to 45 in good health and CMV-seropositive. The CDR3 is CASSSQADTQYF. The CDR3, as DNA: TGTGCCAGCAGTTCCCAGGCAGATACGCAGTATTTT.